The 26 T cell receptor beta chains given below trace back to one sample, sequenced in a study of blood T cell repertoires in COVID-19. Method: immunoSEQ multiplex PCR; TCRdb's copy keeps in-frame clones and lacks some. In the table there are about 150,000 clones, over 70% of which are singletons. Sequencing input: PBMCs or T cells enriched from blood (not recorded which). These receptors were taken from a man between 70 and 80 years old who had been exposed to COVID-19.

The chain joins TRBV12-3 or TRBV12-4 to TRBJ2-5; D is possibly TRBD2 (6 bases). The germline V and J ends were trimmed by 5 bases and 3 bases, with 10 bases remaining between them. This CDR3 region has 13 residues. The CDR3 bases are TGTGCCAGCAGTGTACGGGAGAAAGAGACCCAGTACTTC. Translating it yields CASSVREKETQYF.

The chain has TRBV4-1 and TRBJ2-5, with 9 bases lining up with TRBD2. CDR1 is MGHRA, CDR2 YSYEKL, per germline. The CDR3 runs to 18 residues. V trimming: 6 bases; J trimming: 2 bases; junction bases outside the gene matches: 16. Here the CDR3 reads CASSQIPQGAGGQETQYF. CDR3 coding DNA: TGCGCCAGCAGTCAAATCCCCCAGGGAGCGGGGGGACAAGAGACCCAGTACTTC.

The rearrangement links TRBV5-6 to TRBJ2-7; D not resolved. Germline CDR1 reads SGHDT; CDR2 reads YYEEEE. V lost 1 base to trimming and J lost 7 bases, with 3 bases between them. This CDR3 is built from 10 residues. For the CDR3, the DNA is TGTGCCAGCAGCTTGCTAGAGCAGTACTTC. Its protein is CASSLLEQYF.

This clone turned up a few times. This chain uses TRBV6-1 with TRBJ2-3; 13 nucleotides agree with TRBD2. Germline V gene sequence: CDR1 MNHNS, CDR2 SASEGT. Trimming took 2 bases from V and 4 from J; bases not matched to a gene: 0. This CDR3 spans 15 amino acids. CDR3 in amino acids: CASSETSGGADTQYF. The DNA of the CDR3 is TGTGCCAGCAGTGAAACTAGCGGGGGGGCAGATACGCAGTATTTT.

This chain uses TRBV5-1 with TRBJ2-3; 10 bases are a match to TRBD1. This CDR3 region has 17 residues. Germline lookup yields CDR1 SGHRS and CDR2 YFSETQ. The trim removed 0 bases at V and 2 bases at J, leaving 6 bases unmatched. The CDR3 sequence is CASSLGGQGPYTDTQYF. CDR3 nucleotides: TGCGCCAGCAGCTTGGGGGGACAGGGGCCCTACACAGATACGCAGTATTTT.

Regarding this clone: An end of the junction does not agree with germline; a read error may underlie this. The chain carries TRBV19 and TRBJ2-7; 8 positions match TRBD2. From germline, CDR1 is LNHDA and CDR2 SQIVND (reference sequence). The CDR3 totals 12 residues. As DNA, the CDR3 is TGTGCCTGTAGTAGCGGGGTCGGCGAGCAGTACTTC. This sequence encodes CACSSGVGEQYF.

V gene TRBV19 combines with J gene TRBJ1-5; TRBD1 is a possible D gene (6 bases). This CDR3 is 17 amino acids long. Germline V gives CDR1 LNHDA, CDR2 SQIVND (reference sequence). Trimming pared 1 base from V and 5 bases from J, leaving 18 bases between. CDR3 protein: CASSIAPGGQGHQPQHF. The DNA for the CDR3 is TGTGCCAGTAGTATAGCCCCGGGGGGGCAGGGCCATCAGCCCCAGCATTTT.

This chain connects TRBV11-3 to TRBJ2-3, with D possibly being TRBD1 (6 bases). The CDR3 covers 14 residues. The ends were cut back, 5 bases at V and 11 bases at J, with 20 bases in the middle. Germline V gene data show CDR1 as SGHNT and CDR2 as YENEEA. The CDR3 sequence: CASSPTGTIGQQYF. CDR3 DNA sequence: TGTGCCAGCAGCCCTACCGGGACAATCGGTCAGCAGTATTTT.

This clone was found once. In DNA form, the CDR3 reads TGTGCCAGCGGCGCCGGGACAGGGGGCGGGCAGCCCCAGCATTTT. Its translation: CASGAGTGGGQPQHF. The gene calls are TRBV27 and TRBJ1-5; 12 bases match TRBD1. V lost 8 bases to trimming and J lost 7 bases; unmatched junction nucleotides: 9. The CDR3 sequence is 15 residues long. Germline V gives CDR1 MNHEY, CDR2 SMNVEV (reference sequence).

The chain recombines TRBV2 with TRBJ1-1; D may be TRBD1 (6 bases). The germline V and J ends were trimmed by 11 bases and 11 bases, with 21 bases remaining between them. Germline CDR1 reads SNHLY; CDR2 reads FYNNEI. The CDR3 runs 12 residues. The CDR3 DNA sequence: TGTGCCCGCGGACGGGGGGGCGGGTTGGCTTTCTTT. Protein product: CARGRGGGLAFF. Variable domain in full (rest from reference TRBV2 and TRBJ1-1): EPEVTQTPSHQVTQMGQEVILRCVPISNHLYFYWYRQILGQKVEFLVSFYNNEISEKSEIFDDQFSVERPDGSNFTLKIRSTKLEDSAMYFCARGRGGGLAFFGQGTRLTVV.

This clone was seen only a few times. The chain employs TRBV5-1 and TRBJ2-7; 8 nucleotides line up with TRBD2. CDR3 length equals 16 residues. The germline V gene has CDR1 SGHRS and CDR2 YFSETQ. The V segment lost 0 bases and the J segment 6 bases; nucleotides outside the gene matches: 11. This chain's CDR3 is CASSLAFRAGASEQYF. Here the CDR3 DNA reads TGCGCCAGCAGCTTGGCCTTTCGAGCGGGAGCGTCCGAGCAGTACTTC.

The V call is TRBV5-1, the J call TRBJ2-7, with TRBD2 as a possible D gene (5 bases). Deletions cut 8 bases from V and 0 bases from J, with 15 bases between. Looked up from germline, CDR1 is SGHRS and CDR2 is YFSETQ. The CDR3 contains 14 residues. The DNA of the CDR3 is TGCGCCAGTACGGAGGCAGATCACTCCTACGAGCAGTACTTC. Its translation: CASTEADHSYEQYF.

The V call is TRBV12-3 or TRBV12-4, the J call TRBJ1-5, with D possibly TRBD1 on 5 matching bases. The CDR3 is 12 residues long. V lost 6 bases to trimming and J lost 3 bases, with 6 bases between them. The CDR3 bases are TGTGCCAGCAGGGACAACAATCAGCCCCAGCATTTT. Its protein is CASRDNNQPQHF.

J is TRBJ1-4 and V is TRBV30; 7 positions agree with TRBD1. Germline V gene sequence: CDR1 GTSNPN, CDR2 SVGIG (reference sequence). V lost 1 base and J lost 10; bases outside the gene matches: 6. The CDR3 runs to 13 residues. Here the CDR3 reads CAWSGNQGVKLFF. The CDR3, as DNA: TGTGCCTGGAGTGGGAACCAGGGGGTAAAACTGTTTTTT. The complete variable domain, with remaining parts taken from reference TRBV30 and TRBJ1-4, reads SQTIHQWPATLVQPVGSPLSLECTVEGTSNPNLYWYRQAAGRGLQLLFYSVGIGQISSEVPQNLSASRPQDRQFILSSKKLLLSDSGFYLCAWSGNQGVKLFFGSGTQLSVL.

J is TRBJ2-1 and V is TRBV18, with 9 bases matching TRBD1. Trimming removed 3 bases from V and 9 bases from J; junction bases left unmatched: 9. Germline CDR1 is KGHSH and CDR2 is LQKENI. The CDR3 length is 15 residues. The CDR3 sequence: CASSPETGGVGEQFF. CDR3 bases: TGTGCCAGCTCACCCGAGACAGGGGGGGTTGGTGAGCAGTTCTTC.

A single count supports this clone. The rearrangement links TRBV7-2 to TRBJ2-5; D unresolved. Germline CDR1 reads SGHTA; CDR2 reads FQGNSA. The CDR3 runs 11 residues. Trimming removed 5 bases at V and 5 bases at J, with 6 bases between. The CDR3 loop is CASSAIETQYF. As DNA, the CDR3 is TGTGCCAGCAGCGCTATTGAGACCCAGTACTTC.

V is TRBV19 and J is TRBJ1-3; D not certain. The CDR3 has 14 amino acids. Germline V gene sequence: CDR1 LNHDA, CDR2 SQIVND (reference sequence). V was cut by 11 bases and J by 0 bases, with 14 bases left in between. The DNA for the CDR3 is TGTGCCGGTCACCCCGGGAACTCTGGAAACACCATATATTTT. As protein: CAGHPGNSGNTIYF.

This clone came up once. The CDR3 bases are TGCGCCAGCAGTCCCGGGATTAACACAGATACGCAGTATTTT. This encodes CASSPGINTDTQYF. The V and J genes are TRBV10-1 and TRBJ2-3, with a possible D match to TRBD2 (5 bases). The CDR3 has 14 amino acids. Germline V lookup: CDR1 WNHNN, CDR2 SYGVQD (reference sequence). The V and J ends lost 5 bases and 2 bases respectively, with 11 bases between them.

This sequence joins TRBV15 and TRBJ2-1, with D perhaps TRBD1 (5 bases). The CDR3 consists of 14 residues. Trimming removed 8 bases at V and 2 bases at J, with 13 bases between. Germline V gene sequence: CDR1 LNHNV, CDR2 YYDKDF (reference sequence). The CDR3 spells CATAKSGTYNEQFF. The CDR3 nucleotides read TGTGCCACCGCCAAGTCAGGGACCTACAATGAGCAGTTCTTC.

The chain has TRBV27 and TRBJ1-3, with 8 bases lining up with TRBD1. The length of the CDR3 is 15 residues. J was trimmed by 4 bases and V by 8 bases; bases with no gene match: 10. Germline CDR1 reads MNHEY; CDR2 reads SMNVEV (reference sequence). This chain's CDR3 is CASWTKTGVGNTIYF. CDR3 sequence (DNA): TGTGCCAGCTGGACCAAGACAGGGGTCGGAAACACCATATATTTT.

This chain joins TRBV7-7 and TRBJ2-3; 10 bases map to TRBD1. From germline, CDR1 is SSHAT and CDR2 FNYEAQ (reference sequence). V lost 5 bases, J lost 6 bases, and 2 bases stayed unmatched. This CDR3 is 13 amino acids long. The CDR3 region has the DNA TGTGCCAGCAGCCGGGACAGGGGCGATACGCAGTATTTT. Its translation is CASSRDRGDTQYF.

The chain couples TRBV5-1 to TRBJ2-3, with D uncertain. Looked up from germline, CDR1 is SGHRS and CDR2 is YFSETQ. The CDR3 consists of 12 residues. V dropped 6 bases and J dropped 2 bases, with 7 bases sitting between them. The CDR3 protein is CASTVDTDTQYF. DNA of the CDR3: TGCGCCAGCACGGTTGACACAGATACGCAGTATTTT.

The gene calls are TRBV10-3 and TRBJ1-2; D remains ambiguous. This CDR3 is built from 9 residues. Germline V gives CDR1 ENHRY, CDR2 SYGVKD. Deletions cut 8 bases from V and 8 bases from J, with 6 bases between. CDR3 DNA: TGTGCCATCGTATTAGGCTACACCTTC. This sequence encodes CAIVLGYTF.

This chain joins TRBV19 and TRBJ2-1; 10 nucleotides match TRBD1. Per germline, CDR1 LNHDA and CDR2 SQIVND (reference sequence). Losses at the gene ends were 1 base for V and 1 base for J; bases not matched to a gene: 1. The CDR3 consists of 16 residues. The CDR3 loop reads CASSIGGQGSYNEQFF. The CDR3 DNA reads TGTGCCAGTAGTATAGGGGGACAGGGGTCCTACAATGAGCAGTTCTTC.

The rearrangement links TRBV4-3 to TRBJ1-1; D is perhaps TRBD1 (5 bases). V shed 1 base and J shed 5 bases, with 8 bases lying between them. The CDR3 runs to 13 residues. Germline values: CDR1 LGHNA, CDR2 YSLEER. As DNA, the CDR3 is TGCGCCAGCAGCCAAGTGGGGCGGACTGAAGCTTTCTTT. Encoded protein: CASSQVGRTEAFF.

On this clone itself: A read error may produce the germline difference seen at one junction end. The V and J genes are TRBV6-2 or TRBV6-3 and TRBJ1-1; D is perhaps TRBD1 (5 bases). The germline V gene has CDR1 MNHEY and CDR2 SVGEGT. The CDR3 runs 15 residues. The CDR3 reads CASRYYATRVAEAFF. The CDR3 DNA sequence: TGTGCCAGCAGGTACTATGCCACCAGGGTAGCTGAAGCTTTCTTT.